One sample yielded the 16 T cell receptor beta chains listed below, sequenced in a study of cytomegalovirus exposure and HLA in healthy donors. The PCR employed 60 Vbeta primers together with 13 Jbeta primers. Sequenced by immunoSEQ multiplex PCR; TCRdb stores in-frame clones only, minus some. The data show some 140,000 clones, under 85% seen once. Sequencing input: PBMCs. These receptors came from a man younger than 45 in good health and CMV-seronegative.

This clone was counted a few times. The CDR3 DNA sequence: TGTGCCAGCAGCGCGGGAGGGGACAGCTACGAGCAGTACTTC. Its protein is CASSAGGDSYEQYF. The gene calls are TRBV7-2 and TRBJ2-7, with TRBD2 matching over 9 bases. Germline CDR1 reads SGHTA; CDR2 reads FQGNSA. This CDR3 is built from 14 residues. With V trimmed by 5 bases and J by 3 bases, 5 bases remained unmatched.

DNA of the CDR3: TGTGCCAGCAGCCCTGGGTTCGGCGGTACCGAAGAGACCCAGTACTTC. Translating it yields CASSPGFGGTEETQYF. The V call is TRBV11-3, the J call TRBJ2-5; D is ambiguous. This CDR3 contains 16 residues. Trimming stripped 5 bases from V and 3 bases from J, with 19 bases between. Germline V gives CDR1 SGHNT, CDR2 YENEEA.

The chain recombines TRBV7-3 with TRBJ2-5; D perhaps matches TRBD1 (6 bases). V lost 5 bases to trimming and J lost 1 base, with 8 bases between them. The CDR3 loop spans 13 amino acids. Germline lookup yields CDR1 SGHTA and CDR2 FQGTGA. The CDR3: CASSRQAQETQYF. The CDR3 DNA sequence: TGTGCCAGCAGCCGACAGGCCCAAGAGACCCAGTACTTC.

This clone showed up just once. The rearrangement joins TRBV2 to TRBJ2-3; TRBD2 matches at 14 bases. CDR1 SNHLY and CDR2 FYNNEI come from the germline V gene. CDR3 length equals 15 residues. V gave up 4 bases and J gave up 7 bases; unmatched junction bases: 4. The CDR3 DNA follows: TGTGCCAGCAGTGCGACTAGCGGGGGGGCGAATACGCAGTATTTT. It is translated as CASSATSGGANTQYF.

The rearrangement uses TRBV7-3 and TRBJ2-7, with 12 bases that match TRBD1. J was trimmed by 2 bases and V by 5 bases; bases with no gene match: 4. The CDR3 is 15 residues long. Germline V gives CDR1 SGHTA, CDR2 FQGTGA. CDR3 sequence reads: CASSPRDRGPYEQYF. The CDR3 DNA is TGTGCCAGCAGCCCCCGGGACAGGGGGCCCTACGAGCAGTACTTC. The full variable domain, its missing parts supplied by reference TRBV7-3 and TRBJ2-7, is GAGVSQTPSNKVTEKGKYVELRCDPISGHTALYWYRQSLGQGPEFLIYFQGTGAADDSGLPNDRFFAVRPEGSVSTLKIQRTERGDSAVYLCASSPRDRGPYEQYFGPGTRLTVT.

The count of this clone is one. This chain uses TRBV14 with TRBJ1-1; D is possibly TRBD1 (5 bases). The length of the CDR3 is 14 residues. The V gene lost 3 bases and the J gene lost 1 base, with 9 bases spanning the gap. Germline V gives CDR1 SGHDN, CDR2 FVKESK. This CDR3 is CASSHATGNTEAFF. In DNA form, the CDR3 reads TGTGCCAGCAGCCACGCTACAGGGAACACTGAAGCTTTCTTT. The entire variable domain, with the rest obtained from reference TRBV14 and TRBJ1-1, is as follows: EAGVTQFPSHSVIEKGQTVTLRCDPISGHDNLYWYRRVMGKEIKFLLHFVKESKQDESGMPNNRFLAERTGGTYSTLKVQPAELEDSGVYFCASSHATGNTEAFFGQGTRLTVV.

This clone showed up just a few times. CDR3 sequence reads: CASSLQGSYEQYF. In DNA form, the CDR3 reads TGTGCCAGCAGCTTACAGGGTTCCTACGAGCAGTACTTC. The chain recombines TRBV11-2 with TRBJ2-7; D possibly corresponds to TRBD1 (5 bases). Trimming took off 2 bases at V and 1 base at J, with 6 bases between the two ends. Germline V CDR1 and CDR2: SGHAT, FQNNGV. The CDR3 totals 13 residues.

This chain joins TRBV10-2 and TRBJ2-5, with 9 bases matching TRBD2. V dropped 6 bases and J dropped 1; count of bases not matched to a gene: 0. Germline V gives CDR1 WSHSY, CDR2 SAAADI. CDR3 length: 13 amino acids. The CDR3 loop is CASRTSGQETQYF. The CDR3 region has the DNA TGCGCCAGCAGGACTAGCGGCCAAGAGACCCAGTACTTC.

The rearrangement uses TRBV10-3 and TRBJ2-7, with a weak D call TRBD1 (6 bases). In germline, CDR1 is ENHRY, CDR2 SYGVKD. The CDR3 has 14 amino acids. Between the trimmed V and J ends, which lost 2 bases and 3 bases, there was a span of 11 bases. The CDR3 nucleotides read TGTGCCATCAGTGAGGGCAGGGGCCTCTACGAGCAGTACTTC. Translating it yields CAISEGRGLYEQYF.

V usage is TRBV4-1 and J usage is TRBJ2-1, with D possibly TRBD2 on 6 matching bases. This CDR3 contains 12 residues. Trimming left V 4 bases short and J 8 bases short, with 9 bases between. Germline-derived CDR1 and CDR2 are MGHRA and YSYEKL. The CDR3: CASSLGGDEQFF. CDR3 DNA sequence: TGCGCCAGCAGCCTGGGGGGAGATGAGCAGTTCTTC.

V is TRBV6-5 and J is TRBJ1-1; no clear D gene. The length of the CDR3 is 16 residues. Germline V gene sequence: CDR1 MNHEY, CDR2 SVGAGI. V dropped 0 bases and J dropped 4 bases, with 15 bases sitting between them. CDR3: CASSYSYAVGCTEAFF. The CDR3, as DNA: TGTGCCAGCAGTTACTCGTATGCAGTTGGTTGCACTGAAGCTTTCTTT.

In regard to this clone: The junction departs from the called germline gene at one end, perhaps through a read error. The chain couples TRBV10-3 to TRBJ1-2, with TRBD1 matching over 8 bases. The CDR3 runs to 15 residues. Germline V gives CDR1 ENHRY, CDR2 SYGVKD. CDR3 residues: CATSESGQGIYGYTF. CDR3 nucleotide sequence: TGTGCCACCAGTGAGTCAGGACAGGGAATCTATGGCTACACCTTC.

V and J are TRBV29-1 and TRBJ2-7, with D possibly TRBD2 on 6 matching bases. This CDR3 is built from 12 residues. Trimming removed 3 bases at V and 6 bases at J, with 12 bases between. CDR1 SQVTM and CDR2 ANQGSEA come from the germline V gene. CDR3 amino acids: CSVEEKAGEQYF. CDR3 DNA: TGCAGCGTTGAGGAGAAAGCGGGCGAGCAGTACTTC.

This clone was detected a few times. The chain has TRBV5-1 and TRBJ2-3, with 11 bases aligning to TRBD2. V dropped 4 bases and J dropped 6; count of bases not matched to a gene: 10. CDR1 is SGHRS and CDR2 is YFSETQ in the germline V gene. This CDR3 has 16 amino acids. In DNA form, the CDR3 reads TGCGCCAGCAGCATCCAGTCTAGCGGGGGGCAGGATACGCAGTATTTT. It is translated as CASSIQSSGGQDTQYF.

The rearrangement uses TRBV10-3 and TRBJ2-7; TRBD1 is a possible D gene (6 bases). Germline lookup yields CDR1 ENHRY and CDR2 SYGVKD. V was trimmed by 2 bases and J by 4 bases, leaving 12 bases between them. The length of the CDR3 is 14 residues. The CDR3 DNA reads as TGTGCCATCAGTGAGACCGCGGACAGTTACGAGCAGTACTTC. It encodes CAISETADSYEQYF.

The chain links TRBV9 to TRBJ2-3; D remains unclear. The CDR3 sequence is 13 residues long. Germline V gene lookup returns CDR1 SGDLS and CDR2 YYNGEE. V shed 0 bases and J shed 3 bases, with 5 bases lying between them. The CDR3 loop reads CASSVVRTDTQYF. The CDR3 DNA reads TGTGCCAGCAGCGTAGTGAGAACAGATACGCAGTATTTT.